The present TCR beta chain was sequenced within a study of spatial heterogeneity in lung cancer. In the study overall: Alpha-chain detections were consistently fewer than beta-chain detections among the sequences. Every unique TCR and UMI combination, on average, appeared more than ten times in raw reads.

Time point specified: sample taken at primary tumor resection. The donor population consisted of about 75 patients with untreated, early-stage non-small cell lung cancer. Whole RNA, which was extracted from tumor, nontumor lung tissue or frozen PBMC, was sequenced without any cell sorting. The sample holds many counts of this clonotype. TCRdb re-derived calls from the 5' RACE reads in MiXCR, one entry per CDR3 protein. This table holds nearly 80,000 distinct CDR3 sequences, 7% to 9% found once. V dropped 4 bases and J dropped 0 bases, with 13 bases sitting between them. This CDR3 contains 17 residues. CDR1 and CDR2 (germline): LNHDA, SQIVND (reference sequence).

This chain connects TRBV19 to TRBJ2-6; D might be TRBD1 or TRBD2, each matching 7 bases. The specimen comprised PBMCs, sampled at surgery. This sequence originates from a male donor with early-stage non-small cell lung cancer. Written as DNA, the CDR3 is TGTGCCAGTAGTAAGCGGGACAGCCACTCTGGGGCCAACGTCCTGACTTTC. Translated, it gives CASSKRDSHSGANVLTF.